The 14 T cell receptor beta chains in this list originate from one sample, sequenced in a study of Ad26.COV2.S vaccination and SARS-CoV-2 variants. Generated by immunoSEQ multiplex PCR, the TCRdb table keeps only in-frame clones and is missing some. The top ten hold around 5.8% of the sample, which has around 300,000 clones, roughly 90% seen once. Treatment defined: around 19 received Ad26.COV2.S at low or high dose, single or two shots; 5 received placebo; per-sample allocation not given. Repertoires come from day 63 after the first vaccine or placebo injection. Sequencing used peripheral blood, obtained in a trial of Ad26.COV2.S vaccine versus placebo. Receptors were obtained from a person between 18 and 65 years old who received the Ad26.COV2.S COVID-19 vaccine or a placebo.

This clone showed up just once. The chain uses TRBV27 and TRBJ2-7, with 7 bases lining up with TRBD2. The CDR3 consists of 14 residues. Trimming cost V 5 bases and J 1 base; bases outside gene matches: 5. Per the germline V gene, CDR1 is MNHEY and CDR2 is SMNVEV (reference sequence). CDR3 coding DNA: TGTGCCAGCAGTCCCGGGGACTATTCCTACGAGCAGTACTTC. This encodes CASSPGDYSYEQYF.

V gene TRBV12-3 or TRBV12-4 combines with J gene TRBJ1-2; a possible D gene is TRBD1 (5 bases). This CDR3 region has 13 residues. V lost 7 bases, J lost 5 bases, and 14 bases lay in between. Here the CDR3 reads CASTQGLGYGYTF. Written as DNA, the CDR3 is TGTGCCAGCACCCAGGGTCTGGGGTATGGCTACACCTTC.

This chain connects TRBV7-2 to TRBJ1-2, with no clear D. From germline, CDR1 is SGHTA and CDR2 FQGNSA. The germline V and J ends were trimmed by 1 base and 2 bases, with 8 bases remaining between them. The CDR3 loop spans 14 amino acids. CDR3 residues: CASSLETSNYGYTF. CDR3 coding DNA: TGTGCCAGCAGCTTAGAAACTTCCAACTATGGCTACACCTTC.

This clone has just one count. The gene calls are TRBV19 and TRBJ2-3, with TRBD2 matching over 7 bases. Trimming removed 6 bases from V and 4 bases from J; junction bases left unmatched: 10. CDR3 length: 15 residues. Germline V gene sequence: CDR1 LNHDA, CDR2 SQIVND (reference sequence). The CDR3 coding sequence is TGTGCCAGTAGCCAATCGGGGGGTAGCGCAGATACGCAGTATTTT. Translated: CASSQSGGSADTQYF.

The chain recombines TRBV2 with TRBJ1-2; tentatively, D is TRBD1 (6 bases). CDR1 is SNHLY, CDR2 FYNNEI, per germline. Trimming shortened V by 2 bases and J by 9 bases, and 19 bases separated the two germline ends. The CDR3 consists of 15 residues. This CDR3 reads CASSEPTGLYGSYTF. The CDR3 nucleotides read TGTGCCAGCAGTGAACCCACAGGGCTCTATGGTAGCTACACCTTC.

The gene calls are TRBV4-3 and TRBJ1-5, with a weak D call TRBD1 (5 bases). The germline V and J ends were trimmed by 0 bases and 6 bases, with 12 bases remaining between them. The CDR3 runs 15 residues. Germline loops: CDR1 LGHNA, CDR2 YSLEER. In DNA form, the CDR3 reads TGCGCCAGCAGCCAAGATCAGGGTCTAGGTCAGCCCCAGCATTTT. It codes for CASSQDQGLGQPQHF.

This chain uses TRBV30 with TRBJ1-2; D may be TRBD1 (6 bases). The germline V gene encodes CDR1 GTSNPN and CDR2 SVGIG (reference sequence). This CDR3 comprises 13 residues. Trimming pared 3 bases from V and 2 bases from J, leaving 10 bases between. The CDR3 reads CAWRDSANYGYTF. In DNA, the CDR3 is TGTGCCTGGAGGGACAGCGCGAACTATGGCTACACCTTC.

The CDR3 is CASSISRRASGRAGYHEQYF. DNA of the CDR3: TGTGCCAGTAGTATATCCAGGAGGGCTAGCGGGAGGGCCGGTTACCACGAGCAGTACTTC. The V gene is TRBV19, the J gene TRBJ2-7; 12 bases agree with TRBD2. Germline assignment: CDR1 LNHDA and CDR2 SQIVND (reference sequence). The CDR3 runs 20 residues. V lost 2 bases and J lost 5; bases outside the gene matches: 19.

The rearrangement joins TRBV3-1 (or the pseudogene TRBV3-2) to TRBJ2-3; D possibly corresponds to TRBD1 (6 bases). V shed 1 base and J shed 3 bases, with 8 bases lying between them. Germline V gene data show CDR1 as LGHDT and CDR2 as YNNKEL (reference sequence). CDR3 size: 14 residues. The CDR3 spells CASSQGGPTDTQYF. CDR3 DNA sequence: TGTGCCAGCAGCCAAGGGGGGCCTACAGATACGCAGTATTTT.

The table lists this clone with a count of one. V and J are TRBV9 and TRBJ1-5; 7 positions match TRBD1. Germline CDR1 reads SGDLS; CDR2 reads YYNGEE. The CDR3 sequence is 14 residues long. J was trimmed by 3 bases and V by 4 bases; bases with no gene match: 4. This chain's CDR3 is CASSPDRDNQPQHF. The CDR3 DNA reads TGTGCCAGCAGCCCCGACAGGGACAATCAGCCCCAGCATTTT.

The V call is TRBV4-1, the J call TRBJ1-5; the D gene is possibly TRBD1 (5 bases). This CDR3 region has 14 residues. V gave up 4 bases and J gave up 1 base, with 8 bases separating them. Germline V gene sequence: CDR1 MGHRA, CDR2 YSYEKL. The CDR3 nucleotides are TGCGCCAGCAGCCGGGACCGAAGCAATCAGCCCCAGCATTTT. Residues: CASSRDRSNQPQHF.

The chain is built from TRBV18 and TRBJ1-4; TRBD1 might be the D (6 bases). Trimming removed 3 bases at V and 5 bases at J, with 10 bases between. The germline CDR1 and CDR2 sequences are KGHSH and LQKENI. The CDR3 consists of 14 residues. The CDR3 is CASSPWTENEKLFF. CDR3 coding DNA: TGTGCCAGCTCACCTTGGACAGAAAATGAAAAACTGTTTTTT.

This rearrangement joins TRBV11-2 to TRBJ1-3, with TRBD1 as a possible D gene (5 bases). The germline gives CDR1 SGHAT, CDR2 FQNNGV. This CDR3 is built from 16 residues. V lost 5 bases and J lost 0, with 14 bases in between. The CDR3 DNA is TGTGCCAGCAGCCCGGGGGGACTAGGCTCTGGAAACACCATATATTTT. It codes for CASSPGGLGSGNTIYF.

The rearrangement uses TRBV4-1 and TRBJ1-5, with TRBD1 as a possible D gene (6 bases). Germline assignment: CDR1 MGHRA and CDR2 YSYEKL. V lost 4 bases to trimming and J lost 0 bases, with 10 bases between them. The CDR3 is 15 residues long. The CDR3 region is CASSPGQTSNQPQHF. CDR3 sequence (DNA): TGCGCCAGCAGCCCCGGACAGACTAGCAATCAGCCCCAGCATTTT.